These T cell receptor beta chains were read from a single sample in a study of cytomegalovirus exposure and HLA in healthy donors. Produced via immunoSEQ multiplex PCR; TCRdb's table is partial and in-frame only. Here the sample spans fewer than 60,000 clones, around 52% being singletons. The sequencing input was PBMCs. The receptors stem from a human donor in good health. CDR3s include the opening cysteine and the closing phenylalanine or tryptophan. Each record gives: clone size, CDR3 length, V gene, D gene, J gene, CDR3 protein, CDR3 DNA. The D gene is left open where the match is weak. Size values are once, few and many counts, or a class for expanded clones, and some rows have none.

NA	15	TRBV6-5	TRBD1	TRBJ2-2	CASSHGQGDTGELFF	TGTGCCAGCAGCCACGGTCAGGGGGACACCGGGGAGCTGTTTTTT
NA	12	TRBV7-2	TRBD1	TRBJ1-4	CASSLGPGQSFF	TGTGCCAGCAGCTTAGGACCGGGACAGTCGTTTTTT
once	14	TRBV6-4	TRBD1	TRBJ1-1	CASSADRAGTEAFF	TGTGCCAGCAGCGCAGACAGGGCGGGTACTGAAGCTTTCTTT
NA	18	TRBV4-3	TRBD1	TRBJ1-6	CASSQDPAGQGKNSPLHF	TGCGCCAGCAGCCAAGATCCGGCGGGACAGGGGAAAAATTCACCCCTCCACTTT
few	15	TRBV5-1	TRBD1	TRBJ1-1	CASSLTGTGGTEAFF	TGCGCCAGCAGCTTAACCGGGACAGGGGGCACTGAAGCTTTCTTT
NA	12	TRBV30	TRBD1	TRBJ1-5	CAWDRDNQPQHF	TGTGCCTGGGACAGGGACAATCAGCCCCAGCATTTT
few	16	TRBV7-2	TRBD1	TRBJ2-5	CASSLGLGQGRETQYF	TGTGCCAGCAGCTTAGGATTGGGACAGGGTCGCGAGACCCAGTACTTC
NA	16	TRBV12-2	NA	TRBJ2-1	CASRPTPQSSYNEQFF	TGTGCAAGTCGCCCTACCCCACAGAGCTCCTACAATGAGCAGTTCTTC
few	19	TRBV5-8	TRBD1	TRBJ1-1	CATKPPIRRGQGLNTEAFF	TGTGCCACCAAGCCCCCCATCCGGCGGGGACAGGGGTTGAACACTGAAGCTTTCTTT
NA	17	TRBV7-2	TRBD2	TRBJ2-7	CASSFRSRGKSSYEQYF	TGTGCCAGCAGCTTTAGGTCGCGGGGGAAAAGCTCCTACGAGCAGTACTTC
NA	14	TRBV6-1	NA	TRBJ1-3	CASVAGFSGNTIYF	TGTGCCAGCGTTGCAGGGTTCTCTGGAAACACCATATATTTT
NA	15	TRBV7-9	NA	TRBJ1-6	CSSSLRDSYNSPLHF	TGTTCCAGCAGCTTACGGGACTCTTATAATTCACCCCTCCACTTT
NA	15	TRBV5-1	TRBD2	TRBJ2-7	CASRWGTSGPYEQYF	TGCGCCAGCCGGTGGGGGACTAGCGGGCCCTACGAGCAGTACTTC
NA	15	TRBV5-1	NA	TRBJ2-6	CASFNRDGGANVLTF	TGCGCCAGCTTCAACAGGGATGGTGGGGCCAACGTCCTGACTTTC
NA	13	TRBV30	NA	TRBJ1-6	CAWSRQANSPLHF	TGTGCCTGGTCTCGACAGGCTAATTCACCCCTCCACTTT
NA	16	TRBV27	NA	TRBJ1-4	CASSLKPGATNEKLFF	TGTGCCAGCAGTTTAAAACCCGGAGCAACTAATGAAAAACTGTTTTTT
few	14	TRBV7-6	NA	TRBJ1-6	CASSPGPTNSPLHF	TGTGCCAGCAGCCCTGGGCCTACTAATTCACCCCTCCACTTT
NA	14	TRBV15	NA	TRBJ1-6	CATSRAGANSPLHF	TGTGCCACCAGCAGAGCAGGGGCTAATTCACCCCTCCACTTT
NA	13	TRBV30	TRBD1	TRBJ2-7	CAWSVGTGYEQYF	TGTGCCTGGAGTGTAGGGACAGGGTACGAGCAGTACTTC
NA	16	TRBV7-3	TRBD1	TRBJ2-7	CASSLKAGTGANEQYF	TGTGCCAGCAGCTTAAAGGCCGGGACAGGAGCTAACGAGCAGTACTTC
NA	16	TRBV7-9	NA	TRBJ2-5	CASSLGGLTIQETQYF	TGTGCCAGCAGCCTAGGGGGACTCACTATACAAGAGACCCAGTACTTC
NA	16	TRBV13	NA	TRBJ1-2	CASSFGTEGAQHGYTF	TGTGCCAGCAGCTTCGGCACGGAGGGCGCACAACATGGCTACACCTTC
few	15	TRBV6-5	TRBD2	TRBJ2-7	CASRGLAGGPFEQYF	TGTGCCAGCAGGGGACTAGCGGGGGGGCCTTTCGAGCAGTACTTC
few	16	TRBV19	NA	TRBJ1-1	CASSLRRQTMNTEAFF	TGTGCCAGTAGCCTCCGACGACAGACAATGAACACTGAAGCTTTCTTT
NA	15	TRBV10-3	TRBD1	TRBJ1-2	CAIGKGDRGPYGYTF	TGTGCCATCGGGAAAGGGGACAGGGGGCCCTATGGCTACACCTTC
few	15	TRBV7-9	NA	TRBJ1-1	CASSLSPTRNTEAFF	TGTGCCAGCAGCTTATCCCCCACAAGGAACACTGAAGCTTTCTTT
NA	15	TRBV14	TRBD1	TRBJ1-4	CASSPRQGAGEKLFF	TGTGCCAGCAGCCCTCGACAGGGTGCTGGTGAAAAACTGTTTTTT
NA	12	TRBV18	NA	TRBJ2-5	CASSPGQETQYF	TGTGCCAGCTCTCCGGGTCAAGAGACCCAGTACTTC
NA	15	TRBV15	TRBD1	TRBJ1-5	CATSRTGQGGGPQHF	TGTGCCACCAGCAGAACTGGACAGGGAGGAGGCCCCCAGCATTTT
once	14	TRBV5-1	NA	TRBJ2-3	CASSFGTYTDTQYF	TGCGCCAGCAGCTTCGGGACATACACAGATACGCAGTATTTT
NA	15	TRBV7-3	TRBD2	TRBJ2-3	CASSSGLAGPQAQYF	TGTGCCAGCAGCTCTGGACTAGCGGGGCCCCAGGCGCAGTATTTT
NA	15	TRBV4-1	NA	TRBJ2-1	CASSQVSPGLGEQFF	TGCGCCAGCAGCCAAGTCTCCCCGGGGTTGGGGGAGCAGTTCTTC
NA	15	TRBV7-2	NA	TRBJ1-2	CASSLDDRVNYGYTF	TGTGCCAGCAGCTTAGACGACAGAGTCAACTATGGCTACACCTTC
few	17	TRBV4-1	NA	TRBJ1-2	CASSQLGKGPANYGYTF	TGCGCCAGCAGCCAGCTCGGGAAAGGACCAGCCAACTATGGCTACACCTTC
once	14	TRBV6-5	TRBD1	TRBJ1-1	CASSYRTGVTEAFF	TGTGCCAGCAGTTATCGGACAGGGGTTACTGAAGCTTTCTTT
NA	15	TRBV6-1	TRBD1	TRBJ1-3	CASSPQGISGNTIYF	TGTGCCAGCAGCCCACAGGGGATCTCTGGAAACACCATATATTTT
NA	15	TRBV7-3	TRBD2	TRBJ2-1	CASSPLAVGYNEQFF	TGTGCCAGCAGCCCCCTAGCGGTTGGGTACAATGAGCAGTTCTTC
few	15	TRBV7-9	NA	TRBJ2-7	CASSLPRQAAYEQYF	TGTGCCAGCAGCTTACCCCGACAGGCCGCCTACGAGCAGTACTTC
NA	17	TRBV4-3	TRBD1	TRBJ1-6	CASSQGGQGQYNSPLHF	TGCGCCAGCAGCCAAGGCGGACAGGGGCAATATAATTCACCCCTCCACTTT
NA	14	TRBV7-9	TRBD2	TRBJ2-1	CAGLAATINNEQFF	TGTGCCGGACTAGCGGCCACAATAAACAATGAGCAGTTCTTC
NA	13	TRBV18	NA	TRBJ2-3	CASSPGSTDTQYF	TGTGCCAGCTCACCGGGCAGCACAGATACGCAGTATTTT
NA	14	TRBV18	TRBD2	TRBJ2-7	CASSGLAGFYEQYF	TGTGCCAGCTCCGGACTAGCGGGGTTCTACGAGCAGTACTTC
few	13	TRBV5-6	TRBD2	TRBJ2-7	CASSFSSGHEQYF	TGTGCCAGCAGCTTTTCTAGCGGCCACGAGCAGTACTTC
few	16	TRBV2	TRBD2	TRBJ2-2	CASRSQRGGNTGELFF	TGTGCCAGCAGGAGTCAGCGGGGGGGGAACACCGGGGAGCTGTTTTTT
few	14	TRBV5-8	NA	TRBJ1-5	CASSFYQGRQPQHF	TGTGCCAGCAGCTTTTATCAGGGGCGTCAGCCCCAGCATTTT
few	15	TRBV6-5	NA	TRBJ2-3	CASSYRGQRADTQYF	TGTGCCAGCAGTTACCGTGGACAGAGGGCGGATACGCAGTATTTT
medium-sized	11	TRBV19	NA	TRBJ2-3	CAVPPVDTQYF	TGTGCCGTCCCACCGGTAGATACGCAGTATTTT
NA	16	TRBV4-1	TRBD1	TRBJ1-6	CASSHRDRGWDSPLHF	TGCGCCAGCAGCCATCGGGACAGGGGGTGGGATTCACCCCTCCACTTT
NA	10	TRBV6-1	NA	TRBJ2-7	CASNSYEQYF	TGTGCCAGCAACAGCTACGAGCAGTACTTC
few	14	TRBV30	TRBD2	TRBJ2-7	CAWSVSRGGYEQYF	TGTGCCTGGAGTGTAAGTCGCGGGGGGTACGAGCAGTACTTC
NA	13	TRBV7-9	NA	TRBJ2-7	CASSPKGHPSRYF	TGTGCCAGCAGCCCTAAGGGACACCCAAGTCGGTACTTC
NA	15	TRBV7-3	TRBD2	TRBJ2-5	CASSSGLAGEETQYF	TGTGCCAGCAGCTCAGGTCTAGCGGGGGAAGAGACCCAGTACTTC
NA	12	TRBV29-1	TRBD1	TRBJ1-6	CSKGQVNSPLHF	TGCAGCAAGGGACAGGTCAATTCACCCCTCCACTTT
NA	17	TRBV5-1	NA	TRBJ2-6	CASSLGLVRSGANVLTF	TGCGCCAGCAGCTTGGGACTAGTCCGCTCTGGGGCCAACGTCCTGACTTTC
few	15	TRBV5-1	TRBD1	TRBJ2-7	CASSAWTGVGYEQYF	TGCGCCAGCAGCGCCTGGACAGGTGTAGGCTACGAGCAGTACTTC
few	13	TRBV7-3	NA	TRBJ1-1	CASRYGPNTEAFF	TGTGCCAGCAGGTATGGCCCGAACACTGAAGCTTTCTTT
once	15	TRBV7-2	TRBD1	TRBJ1-2	CASNRPDRGHYGYTF	TGTGCCAGCAACCGCCCGGACAGGGGCCACTATGGCTACACCTTC
NA	14	TRBV5-1	NA	TRBJ1-2	CASSLAGLNYGYTF	TGCGCCAGCAGCTTGGCAGGGCTTAACTATGGCTACACCTTC
NA	14	TRBV28	NA	TRBJ2-1	CASTPGGLRIEQFF	TGTGCCAGCACCCCAGGCGGACTCAGGATTGAGCAGTTCTTC
many	13	TRBV5-8	NA	TRBJ1-5	CASSFREDQPQHF	TGTGCCAGCAGCTTCCGGGAGGATCAGCCCCAGCATTTT